Following are 22 T cell receptor beta chains from one sample sequenced in a study of T-cell reconstitution after alpha-beta-depleted transplantation in children. Researchers prepared the TCRbeta library using unique molecular identifiers, the study reports. Using its own MiXCR run on the PCR reads, TCRdb lists one record per CDR3 protein. The sample contains 600,000 to 800,000 distinct CDR3 sequences, 13% of which appear only once. Sample: PBMCs, taken before TCRalphabeta/CD19-depleted stem cell transplant. The receptors were gathered from a girl between 2 and 10 years old with congenital amegakaryocytic thrombocytopenia, due to receive a stem cell transplant.

The rearrangement links TRBV5-1 to TRBJ2-5, with 8 bases fitting TRBD1. This CDR3 spans 17 amino acids. Germline lookup yields CDR1 SGHRS and CDR2 YFSETQ. V trimming: 1 base; J trimming: 4 bases; junction bases outside the gene matches: 12. The CDR3 DNA is TGCGCCAGCAGCTTGTCCCTGTGGACAGGGAGAGGAGAGACCCAGTACTTC. Its translation: CASSLSLWTGRGETQYF. Supplemented by reference TRBV5-1 and TRBJ2-5, the full variable domain reads KAGVTQTPRYLIKTRGQQVTLSCSPISGHRSVSWYQQTPGQGLQFLFEYFSETQRNKGNFPGRFSGRQFSNSRSEMNVSTLELGDSALYLCASSLSLWTGRGETQYFGPGTRLLVL.

This clonotype was detected a few times. This chain links TRBV5-1 with TRBJ2-5; no firm D call. Trimming cost V 0 bases and J 9 bases, with 12 bases left between them. Per germline, CDR1 SGHRS and CDR2 YFSETQ. The CDR3 has 13 amino acids. CDR3 coding DNA: TGCGCCAGCAGCTTGGGGACCCCGGTGTCCCAGTACTTC. Protein sequence: CASSLGTPVSQYF.

This clonotype was counted at least ten times. This chain links TRBV12-3 or TRBV12-4 with TRBJ2-1; a possible D gene is TRBD1 (5 bases). V dropped 5 bases and J dropped 1 base, with 21 bases sitting between them. The CDR3 sequence is 18 residues long. The CDR3 nucleotides are TGTGCCAGCAGTCCCTTCTCAGGGCCCCTCCCTTCCTACAATGAGCAGTTCTTC. Its protein is CASSPFSGPLPSYNEQFF.

This chain connects TRBV4-1 to TRBJ2-5; the match to TRBD2 covers 10 bases. With V trimmed by 0 bases and J by 5 bases, 6 bases remained unmatched. Germline CDR1 MGHRA, CDR2 YSYEKL. The CDR3 totals 16 residues. The CDR3 DNA is TGCGCCAGCAGCCAAGATGCAGCGGGAGGGTGGGAGACCCAGTACTTC. Translating it yields CASSQDAAGGWETQYF.

The rearrangement joins TRBV7-9 to TRBJ2-2, with TRBD1 as a possible D gene (5 bases). Deletions cut 7 bases from V and 0 bases from J, with 9 bases between. From germline, CDR1 is SEHNR and CDR2 FQNEAQ (reference sequence). The CDR3 is 14 residues long. The CDR3 here is CASTHRSNTGELFF. CDR3 nucleotides: TGTGCCAGCACCCACAGGTCGAACACCGGGGAGCTGTTTTTT. Looking up the rest from reference TRBV7-9 and TRBJ2-2 gives the full variable domain: DTGVSQNPRHKITKRGQNVTFRCDPISEHNRLYWYRQTLGQGPEFLTYFQNEAQLEKSRLLSDRFSAERPKGSFSTLEIQRTEQGDSAMYLCASTHRSNTGELFFGEGSRLTVL.

This clonotype was counted ten times or more. This chain uses TRBV12-3 or TRBV12-4 with TRBJ2-7; D is possibly TRBD2 (5 bases). V was clipped by 7 bases and J by 4 bases, with 11 bases between them. The CDR3 covers 12 residues. The CDR3 coding sequence is TGTGCCAGCACCATAGGAGGATACGAGCAGTACTTC. Translation gives CASTIGGYEQYF.

This clonotype was recorded many times. CDR3 in amino acids: CSAPLAGPLDTQYF. DNA for the CDR3: TGCAGTGCGCCACTAGCGGGGCCTCTTGATACGCAGTATTTT. The chain employs TRBV20-1 and TRBJ2-3; 10 positions agree with TRBD2. CDR1 is DFQATT and CDR2 is SNEGSKA in the germline V gene (reference sequence). V lost 6 bases, J lost 6 bases, and 9 bases stayed unmatched. This CDR3 has 14 amino acids.

This sequence joins TRBV5-6 and TRBJ2-1, with D perhaps matching TRBD2 (6 bases). V lost 3 bases, J lost 9 bases, and 16 bases lay in between. The CDR3 totals 14 residues. Germline lookup yields CDR1 SGHDT and CDR2 YYEEEE. This chain's CDR3 is CASSSGLESAEQFF. In DNA, the CDR3 is TGTGCCAGCAGCTCGGGACTGGAGTCGGCTGAGCAGTTCTTC.

In its sample, this clonotype was seen many times. This chain uses TRBV20-1 with TRBJ2-7; 10 bases map to TRBD2. Germline V gives CDR1 DFQATT, CDR2 SNEGSKA (reference sequence). V shed 2 bases, J shed 5 bases, and the junction held 6 bases outside the gene matches. CDR3 size: 14 residues. Here the CDR3 reads CSARSAGGVNEQYF. The CDR3 DNA sequence: TGCAGTGCTAGATCAGCGGGAGGGGTTAACGAGCAGTACTTC.

Concerning this clonotype: One junction end disagrees with the germline gene, perhaps due to a read error. The chain links TRBV27 to TRBJ2-7; 9 bases line up with TRBD2. CDR1 and CDR2 from the germline V gene are MNHEY and SMNVEV (reference sequence). The CDR3 runs 16 residues. CDR3: CANSLKTAGGSYEQYF. The CDR3 DNA reads as TGTGCCAACAGTCTAAAAACAGCGGGAGGCTCCTACGAGCAGTACTTC.

There are many counts of this clonotype. This chain's CDR3 is CAMGPGDEQYF. The DNA for the CDR3 is TGTGCCATGGGGCCCGGGGACGAGCAGTACTTC. The chain has TRBV10-3 and TRBJ2-7, with D perhaps matching TRBD1 or TRBD2 (5 bases each). V was clipped by 9 bases and J by 5 bases, with 11 bases between them. This CDR3 comprises 11 residues. Germline lookup yields CDR1 ENHRY and CDR2 SYGVKD.

This clonotype was recorded only once. Given a much more abundant clone one base away, this may be a read error. The chain couples TRBV27 to TRBJ2-3; D remains ambiguous. Germline V gene data show CDR1 as MNHEY and CDR2 as SMNVEV (reference sequence). The CDR3 spans 14 residues. The CDR3 sequence is CASSLAVSTDTQFF. DNA of the CDR3: TGTGCCAGCAGTTTAGCGGTTAGCACAGATACGCAGTTTTTT.

This clonotype turned up a few times. The chain recombines TRBV5-8 with TRBJ2-7; D call uncertain. Germline CDR1 and CDR2: SGHTS and YDEGEE. V was clipped by 4 bases and J by 2 bases, with 13 bases between them. The CDR3 runs 14 residues. CDR3 nucleotide sequence: TGTGCCAGCAGCCTTGTGTTACCTCCCTACGAGCAGTACTTC. Its protein product is CASSLVLPPYEQYF.

This clonotype showed up many times. The chain links TRBV2 to TRBJ2-7, with D perhaps TRBD2 (6 bases). Germline V lookup: CDR1 SNHLY, CDR2 FYNNEI. V was pared by 11 bases and J by 6 bases, with 14 bases between. The CDR3 runs to 11 residues. As DNA, the CDR3 is TGTGCCTTCGTCGCGGGGCGCGAGCAGTACTTC. This gives the protein CAFVAGREQYF.

This clonotype occurred many times. This rearrangement joins TRBV20-1 to TRBJ2-3; possible D gene TRBD2, 6 bases. Germline V lookup: CDR1 DFQATT, CDR2 SNEGSKA (reference sequence). The germline V and J ends were trimmed by 6 bases and 6 bases, with 16 bases remaining between them. This CDR3 contains 13 residues. The CDR3 DNA reads as TGCAGTGCCGCCCAGCGGGTTAGCGATACGCAGTATTTT. This encodes CSAAQRVSDTQYF.

The rearrangement joins TRBV29-1 to TRBJ2-5; 7 bases are shared with TRBD1. V lost 0 bases to trimming and J lost 1 base; unmatched junction nucleotides: 5. This CDR3 is built from 15 residues. CDR1 and CDR2 (germline): SQVTM, ANQGSEA. As DNA, the CDR3 is TGCAGCGTTGAAGATGGGACAGTCCCCCAAGAGACCCAGTACTTC. Amino acids: CSVEDGTVPQETQYF.

The gene calls are TRBV29-1 and TRBJ2-1, with TRBD2 matching 8 bases. The CDR3 runs to 14 residues. Trimming took 6 bases from V and 8 from J; bases not matched to a gene: 12. Germline assignment: CDR1 SQVTM and CDR2 ANQGSEA. The CDR3 sequence is CSVYTGTRSHEQFF. In nucleotides, the CDR3 is TGCAGCGTCTATACCGGGACTAGGTCCCATGAGCAGTTCTTC.

This chain connects TRBV30 to TRBJ1-3; the D is unclear. The V end lost 4 bases, the J end lost 4 bases, and 11 bases lay between the germline ends. The CDR3 covers 13 residues. Germline CDR1 is GTSNPN and CDR2 is SVGIG (reference sequence). The CDR3 reads CAWTLSGGNTIYF. The CDR3 DNA follows: TGTGCCTGGACCCTCTCGGGGGGAAACACCATATATTTT.

Only a few counts were recorded for this clonotype. The chain links TRBV20-1 to TRBJ1-5, with D possibly being TRBD1 (5 bases). V was cut by 0 bases and J by 5 bases, with 5 bases left in between. The CDR3 consists of 12 residues. CDR1 DFQATT and CDR2 SNEGSKA come from the germline V gene (reference sequence). CDR3 sequence: CSAREGDQPQHF. The CDR3 DNA follows: TGCAGTGCTAGAGAAGGGGATCAGCCCCAGCATTTT.

The chain is built from TRBV6-1 and TRBJ2-6; 12 bases line up with TRBD1. The CDR3 sequence is 17 residues long. Trimming removed 5 bases from V and 0 bases from J; junction bases left unmatched: 2. Germline loops: CDR1 MNHNS, CDR2 SASEGT. The CDR3, as DNA: TGTGCCAGCAGTCCGGGACAGGGGGCCTCTGGGGCCAACGTCCTGACTTTC. This gives the protein CASSPGQGASGANVLTF.

This clonotype was recorded a few times. The genes are TRBV27 and TRBJ2-1, with 10 bases identical to TRBD1. V lost 1 base to trimming and J lost 8 bases; unmatched junction nucleotides: 5. This CDR3 is 15 amino acids long. Germline V CDR1 and CDR2: MNHEY, SMNVEV (reference sequence). DNA for the CDR3: TGTGCCAGCAGTTTATGGACAGGGGGAACAGATGAGCAGTTCTTC. It yields the protein CASSLWTGGTDEQFF.

This clonotype was seen a few times. This chain uses TRBV7-6 with TRBJ2-2; no firm D call. V shed 1 base and J shed 4 bases, with 10 bases lying between them. The CDR3 length is 15 residues. Germline-derived CDR1 and CDR2 are SGHVS and FNYEAQ. CDR3 residues: CASSLEALPTGELFF. For the CDR3, the DNA is TGTGCCAGCAGCTTAGAGGCCCTTCCCACCGGGGAGCTGTTTTTT.